This is a list of T cell receptor beta chains from one sample in a study of T cells in Graves' hyperthyroidism and ophthalmopathy. MiXCR, run by TCRdb on the multiplex PCR reads, gives a single entry per CDR3 protein. The repertoire includes 480,000 or so distinct CDR3 sequences, 40% to 55% of them detected once, and about 45% sits in the top ten. The sequencing input was peripheral blood or thyroid tissue (not recorded which). The receptors here all came from an adult woman with Graves' disease, either hyperthyroidism or ophthalmopathy (not recorded which). Each CDR3 is given with its conserved first and last residue. A D gene is named only where the DNA matches it firmly.

len	d_gene	v_gene	CDR3aa
14	.	TRBV7-9	CASSLLRHEGTQYF
13	.	TRBV5-1	CASSVTENTEAFF
15	.	TRBV20-1	CSARGSVGGWTEAFF
13	.	TRBV7-2	CASSIRLSRGYTF
13	TRBD1	TRBV10-3	CAISGQVNYGYTF
14	TRBD1	TRBV7-2	CASNLLRGQETQYF
13	.	TRBV29-1	CSVAGLGNTEAFF
13	.	TRBV2	CASTRGEVGEQFF
12	.	TRBV28	CASSLSDEKLFF
13	.	TRBV2	CASSEAFNSPLHF
16	.	TRBV24-1	CATSDGQGHRENTIYF
13	.	TRBV2	CASSGDAGKTQYF
16	TRBD2	TRBV4-3	CASSQDGGGSSYEQYF
13	.	TRBV25-1	CASSERETTEAFF
12	TRBD1	TRBV12-3/TRBV12-4	CASSPDRDGYTF
14	.	TRBV7-2	CASRPGAGAETQYF
15	.	TRBV4-1	CASSQVDQGSYEQYF